This passage covers 25 T cell receptor beta chains from one sample sequenced in a study of post-analysis software for immune sequencing data. Regarding the study as a whole: Patients carried five TRBV segments more frequently than controls did, and TRBV5-6, TRBV5-1 and TRBV20-1 were among them.

Unique-molecular-identifier-tagged TCR beta cDNA libraries were used. TCRdb reprocessed the PCR reads with MiXCR, giving one entry per CDR3 protein. The sample holds some 690,000 distinct CDR3 sequences, 25% to 30% seen once. Which antigens these TCRs recognize remains unknown. Material: blood. The receptor source for this set is a girl aged 10-17 years with multiple sclerosis.

The CDR3 DNA sequence: TGTGCCAGCAGCCCAACGGGACTTTTTCATGAGCAGTTCTTC. Its protein product is CASSPTGLFHEQFF. The chain links TRBV7-9 to TRBJ2-1; possibly TRBD2 for D (6 bases). Trimming stripped 5 bases from V and 8 bases from J, with 16 bases between. The germline gives CDR1 SEHNR, CDR2 FQNEAQ (reference sequence). This CDR3 has 14 residues.

The rearrangement links TRBV12-3 or TRBV12-4 to TRBJ1-1, with 7 bases aligning to TRBD1. There are 14 residues in the CDR3. Germline trimming cut 4 bases from V and 4 bases from J; bases unmatched to any gene: 6. CDR3 loop: CASSYRGQSTEAFF. The CDR3 coding sequence is TGTGCCAGCAGTTACAGGGGTCAGAGCACTGAAGCTTTCTTT.

This chain's CDR3 is CASSARTAGGGYTF. Here the CDR3 DNA reads TGTGCCAGCAGTGCACGGACCGCCGGGGGCGGCTACACCTTC. The V gene is TRBV28, the J gene TRBJ1-2, with a possible D match to TRBD1 (6 bases). The CDR3 contains 14 residues. V lost 5 bases, J lost 8 bases, and 18 bases lay in between. Germline values: CDR1 MDHEN, CDR2 SYDVKM.

This clonotype was recorded a few times. The V call is TRBV7-2, the J call TRBJ1-2; D is unclear. The V and J ends lost 5 bases and 7 bases respectively, with 14 bases between them. CDR3 length: 13 amino acids. The germline gives CDR1 SGHTA, CDR2 FQGNSA. DNA of the CDR3: TGTGCCAGCAGCCAGGTCGGGCGGCGTGGCTACACCTTC. This codes for CASSQVGRRGYTF.

The count of this clonotype is one. This chain uses TRBV2 with TRBJ2-5; 8 bases fit TRBD1. With 4 bases clipped from V and 7 bases from J, the junction kept 8 bases outside the gene matches. This CDR3 comprises 14 residues. The germline gives CDR1 SNHLY, CDR2 FYNNEI. The CDR3 region is CASSADRAEGTQYF. The CDR3 DNA reads as TGTGCCAGCAGTGCGGACAGGGCCGAAGGGACCCAGTACTTC.

This chain uses TRBV5-5 with TRBJ2-1, with 7 bases identical to TRBD1. This CDR3 contains 15 residues. Germline V lookup: CDR1 SGHKS, CDR2 YYEKEE (reference sequence). J gave up 6 bases and V 6 bases, and 12 bases lay outside the gene matches. CDR3 coding DNA: TGTGCCAGCATCCCTGGGACAGCAAGACCCAATGAGCAGTTCTTC. Protein: CASIPGTARPNEQFF.

The V and J genes are TRBV6-1 and TRBJ2-5; unclear D gene. Germline assignment: CDR1 MNHNS and CDR2 SASEGT. The ends were cut back, 2 bases at V and 4 bases at J, with 11 bases in the middle. This CDR3 spans 14 amino acids. The CDR3 nucleotides read TGTGCCAGCAGTGAATTGGGCAGCCGAGAGACCCAGTACTTC. It codes for CASSELGSRETQYF.

The CDR3 loop is CAISDDREAGYTF. The DNA of the CDR3 is TGTGCCATCAGTGATGACAGGGAGGCTGGCTACACCTTC. The chain joins TRBV10-3 to TRBJ1-2; 7 bases map to TRBD1. Germline-derived CDR1 and CDR2 are ENHRY and SYGVKD. The CDR3 sequence is 13 residues long. V was pared by 3 bases and J by 7 bases, with 5 bases of the junction left unmatched.

This clonotype showed up many times. In DNA form, the CDR3 reads TGTGCCAGCAGCTTAGCGGGAGGATACAATGAGCAGTTCTTC. Translation gives CASSLAGGYNEQFF. This sequence joins TRBV7-2 and TRBJ2-1, with D possibly matching TRBD2 (6 bases). Trimming left V 0 bases short and J 4 bases short, with 7 bases between. Germline V gives CDR1 SGHTA, CDR2 FQGNSA. The CDR3 has 14 residues.

This chain connects TRBV20-1 to TRBJ2-5; 16 bases agree with TRBD2. The CDR3 is made up of 14 amino acids. CDR1 and CDR2 (germline): DFQATT, SNEGSKA (reference sequence). DNA for the CDR3: TGCAGCGCGGGACTAGCGGGAGGGAACTATGAGCAGTACTTC. Protein sequence: CSAGLAGGNYEQYF.

As for this clonotype: The junction and the germline gene differ at one end; a read error may be behind it. The chain is built from TRBV20-1 and TRBJ2-1; a weak D match, TRBD2 (5 bases). CDR1 DFQATT and CDR2 SNEGSKA come from the germline V gene (reference sequence). The CDR3 has 16 residues. The CDR3 sequence is CSAIGVRASSYNEQFF. The CDR3 DNA follows: TGTAGTGCTATTGGTGTGCGGGCCAGCTCCTACAATGAGCAGTTCTTC.

The rearrangement links TRBV7-2 to TRBJ2-7, with 9 bases fitting TRBD1. V trimming: 1 base; J trimming: 4 bases; junction bases outside the gene matches: 11. Germline V gene data show CDR1 as SGHTA and CDR2 as FQGNSA. The CDR3 has 17 amino acids. The CDR3 sequence: CASSLDMGGQGRYEQYF. In nucleotides, the CDR3 is TGTGCCAGCAGCTTAGACATGGGGGGACAGGGTCGGTACGAGCAGTACTTC.

The chain employs TRBV3-1 and TRBJ1-1; 7 bases line up with TRBD1. Germline assignment: CDR1 LGHDT and CDR2 YNNKEL (reference sequence). The CDR3 has 17 amino acids. With V trimmed by 2 bases and J by 3 bases, 12 bases remained unmatched. CDR3: CASSQFAGRDSDTEAFF. CDR3 in DNA: TGTGCCAGCAGCCAATTTGCCGGGAGGGACAGCGACACTGAAGCTTTCTTT.

This clonotype was found a few times. The chain combines TRBV9 with TRBJ1-2, with 12 bases matching TRBD1. J was trimmed by 7 bases and V by 8 bases; bases with no gene match: 9. Per germline, CDR1 SGDLS and CDR2 YYNGEE. The CDR3 covers 14 residues. CDR3 coding DNA: TGTGCCAGTTCCGGGACAGGGGGCATCGGTGGCTACACCTTC. Amino acid sequence: CASSGTGGIGGYTF.

This chain connects TRBV14 to TRBJ2-5, with 8 bases lining up with TRBD1. The CDR3 is 14 amino acids. Trimming took 4 bases from V and 5 from J; bases not matched to a gene: 6. Germline-derived CDR1 and CDR2 are SGHDN and FVKESK. The CDR3 loop is CASSRRQGPETQYF. The CDR3 nucleotides are TGTGCCAGCAGCCGCCGACAGGGGCCGGAGACCCAGTACTTC.

This clonotype has just a few counts. The chain links TRBV7-2 to TRBJ2-5, with 12 nucleotides matching TRBD2. In germline, CDR1 is SGHTA, CDR2 FQGNSA. The CDR3 is 16 amino acids. With 4 bases clipped from V and 3 bases from J, the junction kept 6 bases outside the gene matches. CDR3 sequence (DNA): TGTGCCAGCAGCTCTGGACTAGCGGGAACCGAAGAGACCCAGTACTTC. Translated: CASSSGLAGTEETQYF.

The chain is built from TRBV6-1 and TRBJ1-2, with 7 bases aligning to TRBD1. The CDR3 runs to 14 residues. The J segment lost 2 bases and the V segment lost 8 bases, leaving 8 bases of the junction unmatched. CDR1 and CDR2 (germline): MNHNS, SASEGT. CDR3 bases: TGTGCCAGCCTAAAGTCACAGGGGAACTATGGCTACACCTTC. Residues: CASLKSQGNYGYTF.

This chain uses TRBV3-1 with TRBJ2-3; 7 bases align to TRBD2. V lost 2 bases to trimming and J lost 4 bases; unmatched junction nucleotides: 6. From germline, CDR1 is LGHDT and CDR2 YNNKEL (reference sequence). This CDR3 has 15 amino acids. The CDR3, as DNA: TGTGCCAGCAGCCAAATGTCTAGCGGTGCAGATACGCAGTATTTT. Protein sequence: CASSQMSSGADTQYF.

The CDR3 loop reads CSAWTSGSLYEQYF. For the CDR3, the DNA is TGCAGTGCTTGGACTAGCGGGAGTCTGTACGAGCAGTACTTC. The chain employs TRBV20-1 and TRBJ2-7, with TRBD2 identical over 13 bases. Germline lookup yields CDR1 DFQATT and CDR2 SNEGSKA (reference sequence). This CDR3 comprises 14 residues. V lost 5 bases and J lost 4; bases outside the gene matches: 5.

This clonotype has more than one count but fewer than ten. V is TRBV6-5 and J is TRBJ1-2; D possibly corresponds to TRBD1 (5 bases). Germline V CDR1 and CDR2: MNHEY, SVGAGI. This CDR3 has 14 residues. V shed 6 bases and J shed 0 bases, with 11 bases lying between them. The CDR3 DNA reads as TGTGCCAGCAGGCAACAGGCCTCTAACTATGGCTACACCTTC. This codes for CASRQQASNYGYTF.

The chain carries TRBV6-2 or TRBV6-3 and TRBJ1-5; no reliable D call. Per germline, CDR1 MNHEY and CDR2 SVGEGT. Trimming stripped 7 bases from V and 5 bases from J, with 12 bases between. This CDR3 is 13 amino acids long. The CDR3 DNA follows: TGTGCCAGCAAATGGGAGAGGGATCAGCCCCAGCATTTT. Translated, it gives CASKWERDQPQHF.

There are many counts of this clonotype. This chain joins TRBV20-1 and TRBJ2-5; 8 bases are a match to TRBD2. The J segment lost 5 bases and the V segment lost 5 bases, leaving 13 bases of the junction unmatched. Germline V gene lookup returns CDR1 DFQATT and CDR2 SNEGSKA (reference sequence). The CDR3 extends over 15 amino acids. DNA of the CDR3: TGCAGTGCTGTCCCCGGGACTAGTGTTTCGGAGACCCAGTACTTC. This translates into CSAVPGTSVSETQYF.

This clonotype has just a few counts. This sequence joins TRBV20-1 and TRBJ2-7, with no clear D. Germline CDR1 is DFQATT and CDR2 is SNEGSKA (reference sequence). V dropped 0 bases and J dropped 0 bases, with 12 bases sitting between them. This CDR3 contains 15 residues. CDR3 protein: CSAREGQTPSYEQYF. DNA for the CDR3: TGCAGTGCTAGAGAGGGTCAGACACCCTCCTACGAGCAGTACTTC.

This clonotype has just a few counts. The chain links TRBV9 to TRBJ2-1; no clear D. The CDR3 is 15 residues long. V shed 0 bases and J shed 4 bases, with 11 bases lying between them. Per the germline V gene, CDR1 is SGDLS and CDR2 is YYNGEE. For the CDR3, the DNA is TGTGCCAGCAGCGTAGTCGGTACCCCGTACAATGAGCAGTTCTTC. Its translation: CASSVVGTPYNEQFF.

J is TRBJ2-1 and V is TRBV7-2, with 9 bases identical to TRBD1. The CDR3 runs 12 residues. J gave up 11 bases and V 4 bases, and 3 bases lay outside the gene matches. CDR1 is SGHTA and CDR2 is FQGNSA in the germline V gene. The chain's CDR3 is CASSSDRGKQFF. The CDR3 region has the DNA TGTGCCAGCAGCTCGGACAGGGGTAAGCAGTTCTTC.